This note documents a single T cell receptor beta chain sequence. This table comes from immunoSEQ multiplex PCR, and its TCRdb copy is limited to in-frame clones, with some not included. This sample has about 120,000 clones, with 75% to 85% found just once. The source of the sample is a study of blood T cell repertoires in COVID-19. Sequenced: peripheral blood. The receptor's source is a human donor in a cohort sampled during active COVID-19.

CDR3 region: CAIRDLSYEQYF. As DNA, the CDR3 is TGTGCCATCAGGGACTTATCCTACGAGCAGTACTTC. The gene calls are TRBV10-3 and TRBJ2-7; weak D call: TRBD2 (5 bases). The CDR3 extends over 12 amino acids. Germline V gene sequence: CDR1 ENHRY, CDR2 SYGVKD. The V end was cut by 6 bases, the J end by 1 base, with 7 bases between.